This T cell receptor beta chain was identified in a study of T cell responses to AZD1222 COVID-19 vaccine. The length of the CDR3 is 18 residues. Germline V gives CDR1 MNHEY, CDR2 SMNVEV (reference sequence). V lost 2 bases, J lost 2 bases, and 19 bases lay in between. Measured with immunoSEQ multiplex PCR; TCRdb has only the in-frame clones, and not every one. The sample has about 100,000 clones, just under 90% seen once. Remarks on this clone: Its specificity is unknown.

Findings and limits, study-wide: Unmutated regions of variants are reportedly targeted by nearly half of spike-specific TCRs. Sampling that yielded the repertoires occurred only after the peak T cell response. The sample set comprised mostly white British donors with more females, and clonal diversity was possibly underestimated. Spike-specific TCR depth and breadth grew after two AZD1222 doses.

The sequences come from peripheral blood, collected on day 0 of AZD1222 vaccination. The rearrangement joins TRBV27 to TRBJ2-1, with a weak D call TRBD2 (6 bases). The source is an adult in good health. CDR3 coding DNA: TGTGCCAGCAGTTTAGCCCAGTCCGGGAGTATTGCCTACAATGAGCAGTTCTTC. Its protein product is CASSLAQSGSIAYNEQFF.